These 17 T cell receptor beta chains came from one sample sequenced in a study of cytomegalovirus exposure and HLA in healthy donors. PCR used 60 Vbeta primers and 13 Jbeta primers. The repertoire was sequenced with immunoSEQ multiplex PCR; TCRdb's copy has only in-frame clones and lacks some. In the table there are roughly 130,000 clones, over 75% of which are singletons. Sequencing input: PBMCs. These receptors were collected from a man aged 40-50 years in good health and CMV-seronegative.

CDR3 region: CASRSAGGPARADTQYF. CDR3 sequence (DNA): TGTGCCAGCAGGTCAGCGGGAGGGCCCGCCCGCGCAGATACGCAGTATTTT. The chain employs TRBV11-2 and TRBJ2-3; 10 bases map to TRBD2. From germline, CDR1 is SGHAT and CDR2 FQNNGV. Losses at the gene ends were 6 bases for V and 4 bases for J; bases not matched to a gene: 13. CDR3 length: 17 amino acids. Variable domain in full (rest from reference TRBV11-2 and TRBJ2-3): EAGVAQSPRYKIIEKRQSVAFWCNPISGHATLYWYQQILGQGPKLLIQFQNNGVVDDSQLPKDRFSAERLKGVDSTLKIQPAKLEDSAVYLCASRSAGGPARADTQYFGPGTRLTVL.

This clone occurred a few times. The chain uses TRBV7-5 and TRBJ2-7; TRBD2, the D gene given by the table, was not confirmed from the DNA. TRBV7-5 is termed a pseudogene. The length of the CDR3 is 15 residues. The DNA of the CDR3 is TGTGTCAGAGCGGGTAGGCGGGCGCACCTTTACGAGCAGTACTTC. Its translation is CVRAGRRAHLYEQYF.

The V gene is TRBV28, the J gene TRBJ2-1; 7 bases match TRBD2. Germline V gene sequence: CDR1 MDHEN, CDR2 SYDVKM. V was pared by 3 bases and J by 6 bases, with 5 bases of the junction left unmatched. This CDR3 is 14 amino acids long. The CDR3 coding sequence is TGTGCCAGCAGTTTCCGCGGGAGTCTCAATGAGCAGTTCTTC. It yields the protein CASSFRGSLNEQFF.

This clone was recorded once. This chain connects TRBV7-9 to TRBJ2-5, with 10 bases lining up with TRBD2. Germline CDR1 reads SEHNR; CDR2 reads FQNEAQ (reference sequence). J was trimmed by 3 bases and V by 2 bases; bases with no gene match: 3. The CDR3 loop spans 15 amino acids. CDR3 amino acids: CASSLTGLAEETQYF. CDR3 nucleotides: TGTGCCAGCAGCTTAACTGGACTAGCGGAAGAGACCCAGTACTTC. Supplemented by reference TRBV7-9 and TRBJ2-5, the full variable domain reads DTGVSQNPRHKITKRGQNVTFRCDPISEHNRLYWYRQTLGQGPEFLTYFQNEAQLEKSRLLSDRFSAERPKGSFSTLEIQRTEQGDSAMYLCASSLTGLAEETQYFGPGTRLLVL.

The rearrangement links TRBV11-3 to TRBJ2-2; tentatively, D is TRBD1 (6 bases). Trimming removed 8 bases from V and 7 bases from J, with 14 bases in between. This CDR3 contains 13 residues. Germline lookup yields CDR1 SGHNT and CDR2 YENEEA. The CDR3 nucleotides are TGTGCCAGCGGCAGACAGGATTACGGGGAGCTGTTTTTT. It codes for CASGRQDYGELFF.

DNA for the CDR3: TGTGCCAGCAGCCTCAGGGTTGCGAACACCGGGGAGCTGTTTTTT. Translating gives CASSLRVANTGELFF. This rearrangement joins TRBV11-2 to TRBJ2-2; D perhaps matches TRBD1 (5 bases). With 5 bases removed from V and 0 bases from J, the gap between germline ends came to 10 bases. This CDR3 has 15 residues. CDR1 is SGHAT, CDR2 FQNNGV, per germline.

CDR3 residues: CASSVGERVVTEAFF. Here the CDR3 DNA reads TGTGCCAGCAGTGTAGGGGAACGGGTCGTCACTGAAGCTTTCTTT. The V call is TRBV6-5, the J call TRBJ1-1; perhaps TRBD1 as D (5 bases). The CDR3 sequence is 15 residues long. Trimming took 5 bases from V and 4 from J, leaving 17 bases between them. Germline CDR1 MNHEY, CDR2 SVGAGI.

The V and J genes are TRBV29-1 and TRBJ2-1, with D maybe TRBD2 (6 bases). The CDR3 runs 10 residues. Germline V lookup: CDR1 SQVTM, CDR2 ANQGSEA. Trimming took off 7 bases at V and 7 bases at J, with 8 bases between the two ends. The CDR3 coding sequence is TGCAGCGGGGGGGTAAATGAGCAGTTCTTC. Translated, it gives CSGGVNEQFF.

This chain connects TRBV5-4 to TRBJ2-7, with TRBD2 identical over 11 bases. This CDR3 is 16 amino acids long. The V gene end was trimmed by 1 base and the J gene end by 5 bases; junction bases not matched to a gene: 8. Per germline, CDR1 SGHNT and CDR2 YYREEE (reference sequence). CDR3 nucleotides: TGTGCCAGCAGCTTGTTAGCGGGAGGGCCCTCGGACGAGCAGTACTTC. Translation gives CASSLLAGGPSDEQYF.

The genes are TRBV10-3 and TRBJ2-5, with TRBD2 matching over 13 bases. The CDR3 is 13 residues long. The J segment lost 5 bases and the V segment lost 6 bases, leaving 0 bases of the junction unmatched. Germline values: CDR1 ENHRY, CDR2 SYGVKD. The CDR3 DNA is TGTGCCATCAGGACTAGCGGGAGGGAGACCCAGTACTTC. Translating gives CAIRTSGRETQYF.

This chain links TRBV6-1 with TRBJ2-1; 12 bases map to TRBD2. The CDR3 spans 15 residues. J gave up 6 bases and V 6 bases, and 6 bases lay outside the gene matches. Germline values: CDR1 MNHNS, CDR2 SASEGT. The CDR3 DNA sequence: TGTGCCAGCAGACGACTAGCGGGGGATTCCAATGAGCAGTTCTTC. Residues: CASRRLAGDSNEQFF.

The chain has TRBV7-9 and TRBJ2-3; TRBD2 matches 13 bases. J gave up 4 bases and V 2 bases, and 12 bases lay outside the gene matches. This CDR3 region has 19 residues. Germline V gene sequence: CDR1 SEHNR, CDR2 FQNEAQ (reference sequence). CDR3 in amino acids: CASSLIVTSGGAPPDTQYF. CDR3 sequence (DNA): TGTGCCAGCAGCTTAATCGTCACTAGCGGGGGGGCCCCCCCAGATACGCAGTATTTT.

The J gene is TRBJ1-5, the V gene TRBV5-6; weak D call: TRBD1 (6 bases). Germline V gene data show CDR1 as SGHDT and CDR2 as YYEEEE. The CDR3 has 15 amino acids. Trimming took off 0 bases at V and 2 bases at J, with 9 bases between the two ends. CDR3 protein: CASSLGTVGNQPQHF. The CDR3 DNA reads TGTGCCAGCAGCTTGGGGACAGTGGGCAATCAGCCCCAGCATTTT.

In this sample, this clone turned up a few times. The V call is TRBV6-1, the J call TRBJ2-7; 7 bases line up with TRBD1. Losses at the gene ends were 2 bases for V and 3 bases for J; bases not matched to a gene: 4. Germline V lookup: CDR1 MNHNS, CDR2 SASEGT. CDR3 length: 14 amino acids. DNA for the CDR3: TGTGCCAGCAGTGAAACAGGGACAGACTACGAGCAGTACTTC. Amino acids: CASSETGTDYEQYF.

The rearrangement joins TRBV6-1 to TRBJ2-1; 11 bases align to TRBD2. The V segment lost 2 bases and the J segment 5 bases; nucleotides outside the gene matches: 8. Per germline, CDR1 MNHNS and CDR2 SASEGT. The CDR3 spans 17 residues. The CDR3 sequence is CASSESRRLAGNNEQFF. DNA for the CDR3: TGTGCCAGCAGTGAATCACGTCGACTAGCGGGAAACAATGAGCAGTTCTTC.

V and J are TRBV11-2 and TRBJ2-1; 7 bases agree with TRBD2. V dropped 4 bases and J dropped 6; count of bases not matched to a gene: 9. Germline V lookup: CDR1 SGHAT, CDR2 FQNNGV. This CDR3 has 15 amino acids. The CDR3 is CASSSVKRGSNEQFF. The CDR3 nucleotides are TGTGCCAGCAGCTCAGTTAAGCGGGGAAGCAATGAGCAGTTCTTC.

The chain employs TRBV5-4 and TRBJ2-6; D is possibly TRBD1 (6 bases). Germline V lookup: CDR1 SGHNT, CDR2 YYREEE (reference sequence). Deletions cut 2 bases from V and 1 base from J, with 13 bases between. This CDR3 is 17 amino acids long. CDR3 DNA: TGTGCCAGCAGCTTCCTCAGGGGCTTGTCTGGGGCCAACGTCCTGACTTTC. This sequence encodes CASSFLRGLSGANVLTF.